Listed here is a single TCR beta chain. This entry belongs to a study of blood T cell repertoires in COVID-19. Looking at the study overall: Specimens from acute and convalescent COVID-19 originated in the United States, Italy and Spain. T cells, B-cell-depleted T cells, or PBMCs supplied cDNA or gDNA.

Authors' processing steps: Estimates of nucleated cell counts were drawn from the amplification of reference gene primers. Clones were read by immunoSEQ multiplex PCR, and TCRdb kept only the in-frame ones, dropping some. V and J calls and clone size come straight from that table; D and trimming were deduced from the DNA. The profile shows 100,000 or so clones, approximately 80% of them singletons. J gave up 8 bases and V 2 bases, and 15 bases lay outside the gene matches. The germline V gene has CDR1 SGHTS and CDR2 YDEGEE. The CDR3 consists of 18 residues. The sample consisted of peripheral blood. The chain employs TRBV5-8 and TRBJ1-4; 10 bases match TRBD1. This receptor was taken from a human donor in a cohort sampled during active COVID-19. This chain's CDR3 is CASSLGFAGTGAREKLFF. CDR3 in DNA: TGTGCCAGCAGCTTAGGATTTGCTGGGACAGGGGCGAGGGAAAAACTGTTTTTT.